A selection of T cell receptor beta chains follows, all from one sample in a study of cytomegalovirus exposure and HLA in healthy donors. TCRdb's copy holds only in-frame clones and misses some; the assay was immunoSEQ multiplex PCR. This table holds 200,000 to 250,000 clones, roughly 89% found once. Sequencing used PBMCs. The source of these receptors is a woman aged 18-30 years in good health and CMV-seronegative. Both conserved end residues are part of each CDR3. D genes are given only for firm matches. Part of the rows lack a size; the others show once, few, many or a class for expanded clones.

d_gene,abundance,j_gene,v_gene,CDR3nt,CDR3aa
.,.,TRBJ1-2,TRBV5-4,TGTGCCAGCAGCCCCGGACAAGACAAAGCTAACTATGGCTACACCTTC,CASSPGQDKANYGYTF
.,.,TRBJ2-2,TRBV5-1,TGCGCCAGCAAGCTTACCGGGGAGCTGTTTTTT,CASKLTGELFF
.,.,TRBJ1-4,TRBV18,TGTGCCAGCTCACTTACCAGGGGAACTAATGAAAAACTGTTTTTT,CASSLTRGTNEKLFF
.,.,TRBJ2-5,TRBV18,TGTGCCAGCTCACCAGGGTACGGCGGGGAACAAGAGACCCAGTACTTC,CASSPGYGGEQETQYF
TRBD1,.,TRBJ2-3,TRBV5-1,TGCGCCAGTTCAGGGGGCGACACAGATACGCAGTATTTT,CASSGGDTDTQYF
.,.,TRBJ2-3,TRBV7-2,TGTGCCAGCAGCTTAGTCTGGAGACAGAATTCAGATACGCAGTATTTT,CASSLVWRQNSDTQYF
.,once,TRBJ2-3,TRBV7-2,TGTGCCAGCAGCTTACTAGTTACCACAGATACGCAGTATTTT,CASSLLVTTDTQYF
TRBD2,.,TRBJ2-7,TRBV7-8,TGTGCCAGCAGCTTAGGCGGGGGGTTTAAGGAGCAGTACTTC,CASSLGGGFKEQYF
.,.,TRBJ1-2,TRBV7-5,TGTGCCAGCAGCTTACAGGGGGACTATGGCTACACCTTC,CASSLQGDYGYTF
.,.,TRBJ2-1,TRBV13,TGTGCCAGCAGCCGCCCCGGACACTTAAGCAATGAGCAGTTCTTC,CASSRPGHLSNEQFF
.,.,TRBJ2-1,TRBV6-5,TGTGCCAGCAGTTACGGTTTCCAGGGCCCTTACAATGAGCAGTTCTTC,CASSYGFQGPYNEQFF
.,.,TRBJ1-5,TRBV21-1,TGTGCCAGCAGCAAAGCGGGACAGGGTATAAGGCAAGGCAATCAGCCCCAGCATTTT,CASSKAGQGIRQGNQPQHF
.,.,TRBJ1-2,TRBV7-2,TGTGCCAGCAGCTTAGATCACGCGGGGGTGGTAGGATCTGGCTACACCTTC,CASSLDHAGVVGSGYTF
TRBD1,.,TRBJ2-7,TRBV23-1,TGCGCCAGCAGTCAATCTCCCGGACAGGGAAGATCTCGGGGGTACGAGCAGTACTTC,CASSQSPGQGRSRGYEQYF
TRBD1,.,TRBJ2-3,TRBV23-1,TGCGCCAGACAGGGGGCCGGTACAGATACGCAGTATTTT,CARQGAGTDTQYF
TRBD1,.,TRBJ2-5,TRBV5-1,TGCGCCAGCAGCTTGGGTCAGGGGGTAGAGACCCAGTACTTC,CASSLGQGVETQYF
.,.,TRBJ2-1,TRBV5-1,TGCGCCAGCAGCCAGCCGGGAGTCAATGAGCAGTTCTTC,CASSQPGVNEQFF
.,.,TRBJ1-1,TRBV19,TGTGCCAGTAGTTCTCCGAACACTGAAGCTTTCTTT,CASSSPNTEAFF
TRBD1,.,TRBJ2-1,TRBV6-5,TGTGCCAGCAGTAACGACAGGGGGCCCTACAATGAGCAGTTCTTC,CASSNDRGPYNEQFF
.,once,TRBJ1-4,TRBV4-3,TGCGCCAGCAGCCAAGTAGAGGTGTTGGGTGAAAAACTGTTTTTT,CASSQVEVLGEKLFF
TRBD2,.,TRBJ2-7,TRBV14,TGTGCCAGCAGCCAAGGAACGGGGGGGCCCTACGAGCAGTACTTC,CASSQGTGGPYEQYF
TRBD2,.,TRBJ2-1,TRBV13,TGTGCCAGCAGCTTAGGACTAGCGGGGGGGCCGACGAATGAGCAGTTCTTC,CASSLGLAGGPTNEQFF
.,.,TRBJ2-7,TRBV6-1,TGTGCCAGCAGTGAGATAAATGGTAAGCGCGAGCAGTACTTC,CASSEINGKREQYF
TRBD1,.,TRBJ1-2,TRBV5-1,TGCGCCAGCAGCATCGGACAGGGCGCCAACTATGGCTACACCTTC,CASSIGQGANYGYTF
.,once,TRBJ2-2,TRBV7-9,TGTGCCAGCAGCTTCAATACAGGGAACACCGGGGAGCTGTTTTTT,CASSFNTGNTGELFF
TRBD2,.,TRBJ2-3,TRBV2,TGTGCCAGCAGTGTAAGGCGGGAGGGTACAGATACGCAGTATTTT,CASSVRREGTDTQYF
TRBD1,once,TRBJ2-7,TRBV6-1,TGTGCCAGCAGTGAACGCGGGACAGGACCCTACGAGCAGTACTTC,CASSERGTGPYEQYF
TRBD2,.,TRBJ2-1,TRBV7-6,TGTGCCAGCAGCCTTCTAGCGGGGGGGCCCGGCAATGAGCAGTTCTTC,CASSLLAGGPGNEQFF
TRBD1,.,TRBJ2-1,TRBV10-1,TGCGCCAGCAGCGGGACAGGGGGGCGGAATGAGCAGTTCTTC,CASSGTGGRNEQFF
.,.,TRBJ2-1,TRBV5-4,TGTGCCAGCAGCTTATCCACAAGCTCCTACAATGAGCAGTTCTTC,CASSLSTSSYNEQFF
TRBD1,.,TRBJ2-2,TRBV9,TGTGCCAGCAGCGGACAGGGTGTGGAGCTGTTTTTT,CASSGQGVELFF
TRBD2,.,TRBJ2-1,TRBV5-1,TGCGCCAGCAGCTTGCGAGCGGGGGGATACATGGACAATGAGCAGTTCTTC,CASSLRAGGYMDNEQFF
.,.,TRBJ2-7,TRBV6-5,TGTGCCAGCAGTTACTCGAGACAGGCCCCCTACGAGCAGTACTTC,CASSYSRQAPYEQYF
TRBD1,.,TRBJ1-5,TRBV7-2,TGTGCCAGCAGCCCCCGGACAGGAGGACAGCCCCAGCATTTT,CASSPRTGGQPQHF
TRBD1,few,TRBJ1-5,TRBV27,TGTGCCAGCAGTTTATCGATCAGGGGGGCGCATCAGCCCCAGCATTTT,CASSLSIRGAHQPQHF
TRBD2,.,TRBJ2-7,TRBV10-2,TGCGCCAGCAGTGCAGTACGAGCGGGGGGGGCATACGAGCAGTACTTC,CASSAVRAGGAYEQYF
.,.,TRBJ2-1,TRBV13,TGTGCCAGCCCGACTAGATACAATGAGCAGTTCTTC,CASPTRYNEQFF
.,.,TRBJ1-4,TRBV5-1,TGCGCCAGCAGCTTCTACGGAGCTAATGAAAAACTGTTTTTT,CASSFYGANEKLFF
TRBD2,.,TRBJ2-2,TRBV30,TGTGCCTGGAGGGTCGGACTAGCGGCCGCTCCGAACACCGGGGAGCTGTTTTTT,CAWRVGLAAAPNTGELFF
TRBD1,.,TRBJ1-1,TRBV6-5,TGTGCCAGCAGTTACTCTTACAGGGGGAACACTGAAGCTTTCTTT,CASSYSYRGNTEAFF
.,few,TRBJ1-4,TRBV11-2,TGTGCCAGCAGGGCGGCTAATGAAAAACTGTTTTTT,CASRAANEKLFF
TRBD2,once,TRBJ2-1,TRBV9,TGTGCCAGCAGCGTAGCTCGGCTAGCGGGGGGGACTGAGCAGTTCTTC,CASSVARLAGGTEQFF
.,.,TRBJ2-1,TRBV9,TGTGCCAGCAGCGCGATGACTAGTAAGGATGAGCAGTTCTTC,CASSAMTSKDEQFF
.,.,TRBJ1-2,TRBV11-2,TGTGCCAGCAGCTTAGGGAGGGCCCTTTACGGCTACACCTTC,CASSLGRALYGYTF
TRBD1,.,TRBJ1-5,TRBV6-5,TGTGCCAGCAGTAACGTGAGAGGGGGCGGGCCCCAGCATTTT,CASSNVRGGGPQHF
.,.,TRBJ1-6,TRBV19,TGTGCCAGTAGTATAAAGGACAGTAATAATTCACCCCTCCACTTT,CASSIKDSNNSPLHF
TRBD1,.,TRBJ2-7,TRBV6-1,TGTGCCAGCAGTGAGTCAACCGGGACAGGGAACCACGAGCAGTACTTC,CASSESTGTGNHEQYF
.,.,TRBJ2-7,TRBV10-3,TGTGCCATCAGCTCAGGAACCTACGAGCAGTACTTC,CAISSGTYEQYF
.,.,TRBJ1-6,TRBV15,TGTGCCACCAGCTGGGAGGGGGGAACCCTCCACTTT,CATSWEGGTLHF
TRBD1,.,TRBJ2-2,TRBV6-5,TGTGCCAGCAAGAGGGACAGGGTGAACACCGGGGAGCTGTTTTTT,CASKRDRVNTGELFF
.,.,TRBJ2-5,TRBV18,TGTGCCAGCTCACCATCCGTGAGTGGAGAGACCCAGTACTTC,CASSPSVSGETQYF
TRBD1,.,TRBJ1-2,TRBV11-3,TGTGCCAGCAGCACCGGGACAGGGGCCTATGGCTACACCTTC,CASSTGTGAYGYTF
.,.,TRBJ1-1,TRBV15,TGTGCCACCAGCAGAGAGGGGGGTAGGATTGAAGTTTTCTTT,CATSREGGRIEVFF
.,.,TRBJ2-7,TRBV2,TGTGCCAGCAGTGTCAGCTGGGCCGAGCAGTACTTC,CASSVSWAEQYF
TRBD1,.,TRBJ2-3,TRBV27,TGTGCCAGCAGTCCGAGGAGAGGGGGCAGCACAGTGACAGATACGCAGTATTTT,CASSPRRGGSTVTDTQYF
.,.,TRBJ1-5,TRBV7-9,TGTGCCAGCAGAGGGCCGGGGGGTCAGCCCCAGCATTTT,CASRGPGGQPQHF
TRBD1,.,TRBJ1-2,TRBV7-8,TGTGCCAGCAGCAATCCCCGCAACATCCGGGACAGGGGAAACGGCTACACCTTC,CASSNPRNIRDRGNGYTF